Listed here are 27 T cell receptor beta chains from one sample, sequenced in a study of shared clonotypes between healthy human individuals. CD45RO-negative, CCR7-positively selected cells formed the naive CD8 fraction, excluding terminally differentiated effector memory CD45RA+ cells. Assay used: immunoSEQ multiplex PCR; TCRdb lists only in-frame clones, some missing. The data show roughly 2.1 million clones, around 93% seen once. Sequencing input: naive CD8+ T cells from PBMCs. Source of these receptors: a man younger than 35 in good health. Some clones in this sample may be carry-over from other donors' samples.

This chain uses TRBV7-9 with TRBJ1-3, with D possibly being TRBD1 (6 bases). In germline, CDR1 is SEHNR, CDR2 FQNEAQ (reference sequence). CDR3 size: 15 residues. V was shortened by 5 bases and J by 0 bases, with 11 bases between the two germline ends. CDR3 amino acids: CASSPTGISGNTIYF. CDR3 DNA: TGTGCCAGCAGCCCCACAGGGATCTCTGGAAACACCATATATTTT.

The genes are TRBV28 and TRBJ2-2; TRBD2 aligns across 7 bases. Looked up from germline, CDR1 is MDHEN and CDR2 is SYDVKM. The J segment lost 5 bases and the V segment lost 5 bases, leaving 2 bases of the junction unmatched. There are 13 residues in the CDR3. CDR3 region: CASSIGRTGELFF. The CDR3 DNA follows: TGTGCCAGCAGTATCGGGAGGACCGGGGAGCTGTTTTTT.

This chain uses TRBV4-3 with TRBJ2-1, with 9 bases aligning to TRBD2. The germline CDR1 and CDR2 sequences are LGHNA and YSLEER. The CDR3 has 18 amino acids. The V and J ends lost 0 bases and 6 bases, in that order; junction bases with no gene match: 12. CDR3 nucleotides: TGCGCCAGCAGCCAAGATCGGTCCCTAGCGGGGCCCGCCAATGAGCAGTTCTTC. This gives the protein CASSQDRSLAGPANEQFF.

CDR3 sequence (DNA): TGTGCCAGCAGCATACGACGGAACAATCAGCCCCAGCATTTT. This codes for CASSIRRNNQPQHF. V usage is TRBV28 and J usage is TRBJ1-5; unclear D gene. The CDR3 runs 14 residues. Germline CDR1 reads MDHEN; CDR2 reads SYDVKM. The V end was cut by 6 bases, the J end by 3 bases, with 12 bases between.

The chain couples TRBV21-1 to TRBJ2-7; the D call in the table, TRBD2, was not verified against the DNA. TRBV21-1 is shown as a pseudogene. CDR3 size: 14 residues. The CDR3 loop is CASSKIPGAYEQYF. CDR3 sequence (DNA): TGTGCCAGCAGCAAAATTCCGGGGGCCTACGAGCAGTACTTC.

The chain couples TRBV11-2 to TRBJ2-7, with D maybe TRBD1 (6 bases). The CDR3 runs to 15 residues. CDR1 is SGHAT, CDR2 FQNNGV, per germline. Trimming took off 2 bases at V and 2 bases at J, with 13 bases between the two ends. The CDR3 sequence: CASSLLPGQTYEQYF. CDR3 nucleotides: TGTGCCAGCAGCTTACTCCCGGGACAAACCTACGAGCAGTACTTC.

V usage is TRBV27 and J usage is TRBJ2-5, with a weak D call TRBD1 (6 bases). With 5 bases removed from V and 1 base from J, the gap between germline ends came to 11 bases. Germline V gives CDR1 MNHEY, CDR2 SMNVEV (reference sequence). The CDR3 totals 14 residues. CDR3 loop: CASSRRDIQETQYF. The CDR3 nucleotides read TGTGCCAGCAGTCGAAGGGACATCCAAGAGACCCAGTACTTC.

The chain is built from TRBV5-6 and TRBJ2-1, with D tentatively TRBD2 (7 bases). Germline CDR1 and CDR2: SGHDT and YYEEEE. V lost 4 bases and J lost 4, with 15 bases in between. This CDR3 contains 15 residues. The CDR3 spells CASSRKGGGYNEQFF. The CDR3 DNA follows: TGTGCCAGCAGCCGTAAGGGGGGAGGGTACAATGAGCAGTTCTTC.

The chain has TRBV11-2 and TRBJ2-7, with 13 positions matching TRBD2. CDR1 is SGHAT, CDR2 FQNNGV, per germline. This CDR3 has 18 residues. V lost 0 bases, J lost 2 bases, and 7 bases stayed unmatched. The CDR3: CASSLDARTSGGTYEQYF. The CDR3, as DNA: TGTGCCAGCAGCTTAGATGCCCGGACTAGCGGGGGTACCTACGAGCAGTACTTC.

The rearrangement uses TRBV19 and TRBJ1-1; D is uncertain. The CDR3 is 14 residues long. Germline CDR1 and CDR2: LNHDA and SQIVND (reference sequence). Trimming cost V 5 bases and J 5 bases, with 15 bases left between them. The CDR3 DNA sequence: TGTGCCAGTAGTGAGGTGGGGATTTGGACTGAAGCTTTCTTT. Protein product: CASSEVGIWTEAFF.

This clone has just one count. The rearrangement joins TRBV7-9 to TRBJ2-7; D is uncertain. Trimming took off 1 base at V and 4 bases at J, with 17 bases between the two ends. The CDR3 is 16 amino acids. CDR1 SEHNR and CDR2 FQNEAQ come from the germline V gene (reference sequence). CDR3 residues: CASSLGVGSTKYEQYF. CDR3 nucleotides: TGTGCCAGCAGCTTAGGAGTGGGGTCCACTAAATACGAGCAGTACTTC.

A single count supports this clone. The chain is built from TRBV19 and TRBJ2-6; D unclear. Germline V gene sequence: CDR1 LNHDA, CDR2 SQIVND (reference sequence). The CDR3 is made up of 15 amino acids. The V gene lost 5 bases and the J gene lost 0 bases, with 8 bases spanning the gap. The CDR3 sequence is CASSPRFSGANVLTF. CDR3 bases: TGTGCCAGTAGTCCCCGGTTCTCTGGGGCCAACGTCCTGACTTTC.

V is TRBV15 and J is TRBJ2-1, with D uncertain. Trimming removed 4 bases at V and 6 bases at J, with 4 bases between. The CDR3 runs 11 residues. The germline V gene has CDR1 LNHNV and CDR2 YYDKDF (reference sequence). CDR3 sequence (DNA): TGTGCCACCAGCACTAGCAATGAGCAGTTCTTC. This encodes CATSTSNEQFF.

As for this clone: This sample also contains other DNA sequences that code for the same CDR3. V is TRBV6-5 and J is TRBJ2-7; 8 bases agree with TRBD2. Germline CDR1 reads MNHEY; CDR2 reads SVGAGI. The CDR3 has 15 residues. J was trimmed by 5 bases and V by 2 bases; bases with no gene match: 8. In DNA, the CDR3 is TGTGCCAGCAGTTACGGTCTAGCGGGTCTGGACGAGCAGTACTTC. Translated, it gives CASSYGLAGLDEQYF.

CDR3 nucleotides: TGTGCCAGTAGTATGACTTTGTCCCTTCTCACCGAGCAGTACTTC. Amino acids: CASSMTLSLLTEQYF. The chain carries TRBV19 and TRBJ2-7; D remains ambiguous. Trimming pared 3 bases from V and 6 bases from J, leaving 18 bases between. This CDR3 region has 15 residues. Germline loops: CDR1 LNHDA, CDR2 SQIVND (reference sequence).

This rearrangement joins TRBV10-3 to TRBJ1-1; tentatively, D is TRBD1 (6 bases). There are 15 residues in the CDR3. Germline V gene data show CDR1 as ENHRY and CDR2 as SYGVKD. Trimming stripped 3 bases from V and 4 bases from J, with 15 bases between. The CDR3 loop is CAISELQGWGTEAFF. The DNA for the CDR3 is TGTGCCATCAGTGAACTACAGGGATGGGGCACTGAAGCTTTCTTT.

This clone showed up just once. The CDR3 is CASSPRTGGSNTGELFF. CDR3 DNA: TGTGCCAGCAGCCCAAGGACAGGGGGATCGAACACCGGGGAGCTGTTTTTT. This chain uses TRBV9 with TRBJ2-2; 10 bases map to TRBD1. The junction had 6 bases not matched to a gene; V was cut back by 4 bases and J by 0 bases. Germline assignment: CDR1 SGDLS and CDR2 YYNGEE. The CDR3 consists of 17 residues.

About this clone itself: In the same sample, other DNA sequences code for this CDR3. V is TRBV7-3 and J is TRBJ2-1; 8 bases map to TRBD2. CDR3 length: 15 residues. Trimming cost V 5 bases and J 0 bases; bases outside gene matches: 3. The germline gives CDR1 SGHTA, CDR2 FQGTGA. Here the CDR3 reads CASSPSGSSYNEQFF. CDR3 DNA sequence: TGTGCCAGCAGCCCCAGCGGGAGCTCCTACAATGAGCAGTTCTTC.

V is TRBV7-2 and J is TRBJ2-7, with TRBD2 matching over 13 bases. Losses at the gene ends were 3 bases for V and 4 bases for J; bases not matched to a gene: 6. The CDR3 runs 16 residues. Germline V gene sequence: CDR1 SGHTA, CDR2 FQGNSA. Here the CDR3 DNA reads TGTGCCAGCAGCTTCTTACTAGCGGGAGGGAGTTACGAGCAGTACTTC. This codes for CASSFLLAGGSYEQYF.

The CDR3 reads CASSSSRGMRAFF. The CDR3 DNA follows: TGTGCCAGCAGCTCCTCAAGGGGGATGAGGGCTTTCTTT. The chain combines TRBV7-6 with TRBJ1-1; D possibly corresponds to TRBD1 (6 bases). Germline V gene data show CDR1 as SGHVS and CDR2 as FNYEAQ. Trimming stripped 4 bases from V and 11 bases from J, with 17 bases between. This CDR3 is 13 amino acids long.

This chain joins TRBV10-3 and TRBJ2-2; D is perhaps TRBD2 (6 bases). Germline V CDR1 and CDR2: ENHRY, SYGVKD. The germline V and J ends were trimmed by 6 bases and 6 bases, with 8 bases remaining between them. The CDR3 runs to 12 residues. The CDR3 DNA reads TGTGCCATCAGCCCGGGGGCCGGGGAGCTGTTTTTT. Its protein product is CAISPGAGELFF.

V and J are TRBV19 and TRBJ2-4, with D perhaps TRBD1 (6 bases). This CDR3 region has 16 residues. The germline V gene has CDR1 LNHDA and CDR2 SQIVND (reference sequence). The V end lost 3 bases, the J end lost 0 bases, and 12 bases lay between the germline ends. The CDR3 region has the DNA TGTGCCAGTAGTATGAAAGGGGGACGAGCCAAAAACATTCAGTACTTC. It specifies CASSMKGGRAKNIQYF.

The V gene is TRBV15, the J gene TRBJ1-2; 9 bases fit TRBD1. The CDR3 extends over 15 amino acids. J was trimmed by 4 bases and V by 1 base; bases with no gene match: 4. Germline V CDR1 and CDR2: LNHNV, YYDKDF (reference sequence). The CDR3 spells CATSRAATGGYGYTF. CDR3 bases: TGTGCCACCAGCAGAGCGGCGACAGGGGGCTATGGCTACACCTTC.

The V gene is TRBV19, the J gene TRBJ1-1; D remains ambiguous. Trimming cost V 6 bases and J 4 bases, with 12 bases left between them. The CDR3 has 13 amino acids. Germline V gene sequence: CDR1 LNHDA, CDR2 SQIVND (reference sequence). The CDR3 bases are TGTGCCAGTAGGACATCAGTGCTCACTGAAGCTTTCTTT. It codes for CASRTSVLTEAFF.

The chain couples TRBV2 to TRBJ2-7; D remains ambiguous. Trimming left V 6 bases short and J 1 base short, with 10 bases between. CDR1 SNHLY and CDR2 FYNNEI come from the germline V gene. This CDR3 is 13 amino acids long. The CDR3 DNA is TGTGCCAGCAGCACCCCTTGGTCCTACGAGCAGTACTTC. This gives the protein CASSTPWSYEQYF.

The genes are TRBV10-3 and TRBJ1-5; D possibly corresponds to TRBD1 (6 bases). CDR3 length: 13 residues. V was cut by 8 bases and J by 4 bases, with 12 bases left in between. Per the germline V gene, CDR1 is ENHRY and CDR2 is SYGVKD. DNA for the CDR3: TGTGCCATCGCCGGGACAATGAATCAGCCCCAGCATTTT. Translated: CAIAGTMNQPQHF.

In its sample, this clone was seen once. The DNA for the CDR3 is TGTGCCAGCAGCTTATTTGTCACTAGCACAGATACGCAGTATTTT. This codes for CASSLFVTSTDTQYF. The chain has TRBV7-8 and TRBJ2-3; unclear D gene. This CDR3 is 15 amino acids long. Germline V CDR1 and CDR2: SGHVS, FQNEAQ. V was pared by 2 bases and J by 0 bases, with 9 bases between.